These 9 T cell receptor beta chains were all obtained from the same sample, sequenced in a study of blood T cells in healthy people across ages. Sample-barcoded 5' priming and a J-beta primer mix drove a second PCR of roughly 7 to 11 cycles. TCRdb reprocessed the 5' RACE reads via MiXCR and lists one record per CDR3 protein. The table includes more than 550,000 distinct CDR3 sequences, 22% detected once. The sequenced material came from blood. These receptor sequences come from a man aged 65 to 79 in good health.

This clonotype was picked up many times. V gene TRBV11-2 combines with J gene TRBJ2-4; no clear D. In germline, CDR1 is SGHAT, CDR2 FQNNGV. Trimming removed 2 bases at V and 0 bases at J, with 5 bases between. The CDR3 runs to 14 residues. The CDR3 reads CASSLNQAKNIQYF. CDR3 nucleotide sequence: TGTGCCAGCAGCTTAAACCAAGCCAAAAACATTCAGTACTTC.

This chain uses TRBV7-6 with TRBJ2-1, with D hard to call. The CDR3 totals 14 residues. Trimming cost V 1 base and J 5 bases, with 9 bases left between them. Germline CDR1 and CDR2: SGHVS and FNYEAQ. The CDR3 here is CASSLDLKDNEQFF. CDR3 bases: TGTGCCAGCAGCTTAGACCTAAAGGACAATGAGCAGTTCTTC.

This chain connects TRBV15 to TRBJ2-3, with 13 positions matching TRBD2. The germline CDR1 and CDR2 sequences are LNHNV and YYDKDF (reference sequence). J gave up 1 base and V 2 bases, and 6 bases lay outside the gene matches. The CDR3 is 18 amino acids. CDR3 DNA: TGTGCCACCAGCAGAACCCGGACTAGCGGGAGCGGCACAGATACGCAGTATTTT. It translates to CATSRTRTSGSGTDTQYF.

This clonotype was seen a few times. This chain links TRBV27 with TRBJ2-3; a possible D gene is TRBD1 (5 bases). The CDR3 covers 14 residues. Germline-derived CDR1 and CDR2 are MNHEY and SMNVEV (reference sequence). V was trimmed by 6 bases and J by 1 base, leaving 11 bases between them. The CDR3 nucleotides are TGTGCCAGCAGACTCCAGGGTCGCACAGATACGCAGTATTTT. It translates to CASRLQGRTDTQYF.

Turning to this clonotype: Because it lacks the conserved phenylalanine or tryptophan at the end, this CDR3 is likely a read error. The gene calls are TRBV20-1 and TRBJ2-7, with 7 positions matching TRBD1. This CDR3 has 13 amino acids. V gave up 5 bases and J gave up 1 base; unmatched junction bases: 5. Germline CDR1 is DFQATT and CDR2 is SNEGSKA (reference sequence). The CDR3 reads CSALGTESYEQYS. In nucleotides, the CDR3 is TGCAGTGCTCTAGGGACAGAGTCCTACGAGCAGTACTCC.

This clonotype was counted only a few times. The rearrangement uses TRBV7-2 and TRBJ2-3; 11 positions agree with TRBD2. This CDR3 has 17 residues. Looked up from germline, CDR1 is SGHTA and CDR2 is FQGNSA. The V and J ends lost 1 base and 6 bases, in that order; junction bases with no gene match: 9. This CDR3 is CASSLELAGGPQDTQYF. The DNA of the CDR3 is TGTGCCAGCAGCTTAGAGTTAGCGGGAGGGCCTCAGGATACGCAGTATTTT.

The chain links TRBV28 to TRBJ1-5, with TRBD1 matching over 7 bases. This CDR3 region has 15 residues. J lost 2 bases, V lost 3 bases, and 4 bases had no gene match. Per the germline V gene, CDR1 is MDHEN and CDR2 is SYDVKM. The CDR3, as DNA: TGTGCCAGCAGTTTTAGGGGGCGCGGCAATCAGCCCCAGCATTTT. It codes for CASSFRGRGNQPQHF.

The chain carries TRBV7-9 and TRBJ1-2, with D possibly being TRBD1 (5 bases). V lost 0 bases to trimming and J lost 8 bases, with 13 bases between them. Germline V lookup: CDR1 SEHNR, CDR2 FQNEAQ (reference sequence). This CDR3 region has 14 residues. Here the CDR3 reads CASSLAGPAGGYTF. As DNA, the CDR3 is TGTGCCAGCAGCTTAGCGGGACCGGCGGGAGGCTACACCTTC.

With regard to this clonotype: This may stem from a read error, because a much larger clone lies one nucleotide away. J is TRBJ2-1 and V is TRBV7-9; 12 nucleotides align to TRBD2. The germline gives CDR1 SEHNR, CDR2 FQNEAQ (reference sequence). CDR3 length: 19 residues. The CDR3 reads CASNLAHLAGGSSYNEQFF. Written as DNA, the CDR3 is TGTGCCAGCAACTTAGCCCACCTAGCGGGAGGGAGCTCCTACAATGAGCAGTTCTTC.